This T cell receptor beta chain was identified during a study of blood T cell repertoires in COVID-19. At the level of the study: Sites across the United States, Italy and Spain contributed samples from acute and convalescent COVID-19. Sources were T cells, B-cell-depleted T cells, or PBMCs; the material itself was cDNA or gDNA.

Authors' data handling: Estimated nucleated cell counts came from reference gene primer amplification. The table came from immunoSEQ multiplex PCR; TCRdb's copy has only in-frame clones and leaves some out. V and J calls and clone size follow that table, whereas D and trimming were derived from the DNA. This table has over 60,000 clones, roughly 86% appearing once. Per the germline V gene, CDR1 is SGHDT and CDR2 is YYEEEE. The CDR3 sequence is 18 residues long. Trimming took 0 bases from V and 0 from J; bases not matched to a gene: 5. V is TRBV5-6 and J is TRBJ2-6, with 8 bases matching TRBD1. The clonotype comes from a woman aged 55-75 years with acute or convalescent COVID-19. Material for sequencing was peripheral blood. The CDR3 DNA sequence: TGTGCCAGCAGCTTGGAGAGGACAGGGTACTCTGGGGCCAACGTCCTGACTTTC. It codes for CASSLERTGYSGANVLTF.